The subject of this entry is one TCR beta chain. Its antigen is still unknown. These data originate in a study of cytomegalovirus exposure and HLA in healthy donors. Unrecorded immune exposure was likely among donors, who were nominally healthy when sampled. V was shortened by 5 bases and J by 0 bases, with 17 bases between the two germline ends. Germline V gives CDR1 LNHDA, CDR2 SQIVND (reference sequence). The CDR3 runs to 17 residues. 13 Jbeta primers and 60 Vbeta primers were used for the PCR. The table came from immunoSEQ multiplex PCR; TCRdb's copy has only in-frame clones and leaves some out. The repertoire has about 110,000 clones, roughly four fifths of them found once; the top ten carry 1.5% to 2%. Study observations and caveats: In a later analysis, TCR association rates varied by HLA locus: DRB1 most, HLA-C fewest. Within a later analysis, the majority of CMV-associated TCR beta chains appeared HLA-restricted. Across donors, sequencing depth was assumed by presence/absence analyses to be roughly uniform.

This chain links TRBV19 with TRBJ1-5; possibly TRBD1 for D (6 bases). This receptor was identified in a man aged 50 to 59 in good health and CMV-seronegative. The sample taken for sequencing was PBMCs. In DNA, the CDR3 is TGTGCCAGTAGTCCCCGAGGACAGTTTTATAGCAATCAGCCCCAGCATTTT. Its translation: CASSPRGQFYSNQPQHF.